These 27 T cell receptor beta chains came from one sample sequenced in a study of human T cells and chemical hapten exposure. RNA extraction used unfractionated whole blood as the source of total RNA. Individual cDNA molecules each carried unique molecular identifiers attached by the library. TCRdb independently ran MiXCR on the reads; one entry per CDR3 protein. The sample holds fewer than 150,000 distinct CDR3 sequences, roughly 8.5% seen once. Specimen: whole blood. These receptors all come from a human donor in good health. Some clones in this sample may be carry-over from other donors' samples.

V is TRBV6-1 and J is TRBJ2-3, with D possibly being TRBD2 (6 bases). This CDR3 is built from 16 residues. Germline-derived CDR1 and CDR2 are MNHNS and SASEGT. The ends were cut back, 4 bases at V and 1 base at J, with 15 bases in the middle. The CDR3 nucleotides are TGTGCCAGCAGTGCCTGGGGGGACCTCCGCACAGATACGCAGTATTTT. Its translation: CASSAWGDLRTDTQYF.

This clonotype was observed a few times. This chain uses TRBV5-5 with TRBJ2-7; 7 nucleotides align to TRBD2. V was pared by 1 base and J by 6 bases, with 4 bases of the junction left unmatched. CDR1 is SGHKS, CDR2 YYEKEE, per germline (reference sequence). This CDR3 is 13 amino acids long. CDR3 sequence (DNA): TGTGCCAGCAGCTTGTCGGGGGGACGCGAGCAGTACTTC. Its protein product is CASSLSGGREQYF.

Ten or more counts support this clonotype. The gene calls are TRBV20-1 and TRBJ1-3; D is undetermined. The CDR3 is 14 residues long. V was cut by 0 bases and J by 0 bases, with 6 bases left in between. Germline V CDR1 and CDR2: DFQATT, SNEGSKA (reference sequence). The CDR3 reads CSARDPSSGNTIYF. CDR3 nucleotides: TGCAGTGCTAGAGATCCGAGCTCTGGAAACACCATATATTTT.

This clonotype has at least ten counts. This chain joins TRBV12-3 or TRBV12-4 and TRBJ1-1; no firm D call. V dropped 3 bases and J dropped 0 bases, with 8 bases sitting between them. The CDR3 loop spans 14 amino acids. The CDR3 coding sequence is TGTGCCAGCAGTTTTTCAGGATTGAACACTGAAGCTTTCTTT. Amino acids: CASSFSGLNTEAFF.

This chain connects TRBV4-1 to TRBJ2-7; TRBD2 might be the D (5 bases). V lost 1 base, J lost 1 base, and 5 bases lay in between. Germline values: CDR1 MGHRA, CDR2 YSYEKL. The CDR3 consists of 13 residues. The DNA for the CDR3 is TGCGCCAGCAGCCAAGCGGGATCCTACGAGCAGTACTTC. Protein product: CASSQAGSYEQYF.

The chain couples TRBV10-3 to TRBJ2-7; D ambiguous. From germline, CDR1 is ENHRY and CDR2 SYGVKD. Trimming shortened V by 3 bases and J by 6 bases, and 9 bases separated the two germline ends. The CDR3 is 12 residues long. CDR3 protein: CAISDRWSEQYF. CDR3 coding DNA: TGTGCCATCAGTGACCGATGGTCCGAGCAGTACTTC.

The CDR3, as DNA: TGTGCCAGCAGCTTCAAATCGCCCCGGACAGCGAACACCGGGGAGCTGTTTTTT. It encodes CASSFKSPRTANTGELFF. The chain employs TRBV7-6 and TRBJ2-2, with a tentative D call TRBD1 (6 bases). The CDR3 contains 18 residues. Trimming left V 3 bases short and J 0 bases short, with 17 bases between. Germline V gives CDR1 SGHVS, CDR2 FNYEAQ.

This clonotype was found many times. The chain joins TRBV9 to TRBJ1-6; 11 nucleotides align to TRBD1. The CDR3 is 15 amino acids. CDR1 is SGDLS and CDR2 is YYNGEE in the germline V gene. Germline trimming cut 0 bases from V and 8 bases from J; bases unmatched to any gene: 1. CDR3 DNA sequence: TGTGCCAGCAGCGTAGGGGACAGGGGGGATTCACCCCTCCACTTT. Residues: CASSVGDRGDSPLHF.

This clonotype occurred many times. The chain combines TRBV18 with TRBJ1-5; weak D call: TRBD1 (6 bases). CDR1 and CDR2 from the germline V gene are KGHSH and LQKENI. V was trimmed by 3 bases and J by 4 bases, leaving 19 bases between them. The CDR3 is 17 amino acids. This CDR3 reads CASSPDAGTIKNQPQHF. The CDR3 DNA sequence: TGTGCCAGCTCACCGGATGCCGGGACAATAAAAAATCAGCCCCAGCATTTT.

This clonotype was picked up many times. CDR3 nucleotide sequence: TGCAGCGTTGAGGGTTTGGGCACTGAAGCTTTCTTT. Translating it yields CSVEGLGTEAFF. This chain uses TRBV29-1 with TRBJ1-1, with D uncertain. Trimming cost V 3 bases and J 4 bases, with 9 bases left between them. CDR3 length equals 12 residues. Germline CDR1 reads SQVTM; CDR2 reads ANQGSEA. The variable domain in full, completed from reference TRBV29-1 and TRBJ1-1, reads SAVISQKPSRDICQRGTSLTIQCQVDSQVTMMFWYRQQPGQSLTLIATANQGSEATYESGFVIDKFPISRPNLTFSTLTVSNMSPEDSSIYLCSVEGLGTEAFFGQGTRLTVV.

This rearrangement joins TRBV27 to TRBJ1-6; no clear D gene. This CDR3 spans 15 amino acids. Germline values: CDR1 MNHEY, CDR2 SMNVEV (reference sequence). V dropped 0 bases and J dropped 7 bases, with 10 bases sitting between them. CDR3 in DNA: TGTGCCAGCAGTTTATCTGGCAGTGGGAATTCACCCCTCCACTTT. This sequence encodes CASSLSGSGNSPLHF.

The rearrangement joins TRBV7-2 to TRBJ2-3; a possible D gene is TRBD1 (6 bases). There are 16 residues in the CDR3. Germline loops: CDR1 SGHTA, CDR2 FQGNSA. Trimming took 5 bases from V and 4 from J, leaving 19 bases between them. The DNA for the CDR3 is TGTGCCAGCAGCCCATCAGGGGCGTCTGGGCCAGATACGCAGTATTTT. It specifies CASSPSGASGPDTQYF. The full variable domain, with the rest looked up from reference TRBV7-2 and TRBJ2-3, is GAGVSQSPSNKVTEKGKDVELRCDPISGHTALYWYRQSLGQGLEFLIYFQGNSAPDKSGLPSDRFSAERTGGSVSTLTIQRTQQEDSAVYLCASSPSGASGPDTQYFGPGTRLTVL.

There are many counts of this clonotype. The CDR3, as DNA: TGTGCCGAGGGTAGGGGGGGGCAGCCCCAGCATTTT. Its protein is CAEGRGGQPQHF. The rearrangement links TRBV28 to TRBJ1-5; D may be TRBD1 (6 bases). V was shortened by 11 bases and J by 7 bases, with 15 bases between the two germline ends. Germline CDR1 is MDHEN and CDR2 is SYDVKM. This CDR3 spans 12 amino acids.

This clonotype was picked up many times. The chain recombines TRBV7-8 with TRBJ1-1; D is ambiguous. V gave up 1 base and J gave up 7 bases, with 10 bases separating them. This CDR3 comprises 13 residues. Germline CDR1 SGHVS, CDR2 FQNEAQ. DNA of the CDR3: TGTGCCAGCAGCTTAGTACACGGAGGTGAAGCTTTCTTT. This translates into CASSLVHGGEAFF.

This clonotype was seen at least ten times. The chain employs TRBV7-2 and TRBJ2-1, with no clear D. Trimming removed 3 bases from V and 3 bases from J, with 15 bases in between. The CDR3 is 16 residues long. Germline loops: CDR1 SGHTA, CDR2 FQGNSA. Here the CDR3 reads CASSFSWADYYNEQFF. The CDR3 DNA reads TGTGCCAGCAGCTTTTCCTGGGCAGATTACTACAATGAGCAGTTCTTC. Drawing the rest from reference TRBV7-2 and TRBJ2-1, the complete variable domain is GAGVSQSPSNKVTEKGKDVELRCDPISGHTALYWYRQSLGQGLEFLIYFQGNSAPDKSGLPSDRFSAERTGGSVSTLTIQRTQQEDSAVYLCASSFSWADYYNEQFFGPGTRLTVL.

The V gene is TRBV6-5, the J gene TRBJ1-6; 7 bases line up with TRBD1. Germline loops: CDR1 MNHEY, CDR2 SVGAGI. The junction had 6 bases not matched to a gene; V was cut back by 5 bases and J by 5 bases. The CDR3 is 15 residues long. The CDR3 DNA is TGTGCCAGCAGTCGAGACAGGGTGGATAATTCACCCCTCCACTTT. Residues: CASSRDRVDNSPLHF.

The V gene is TRBV13, the J gene TRBJ2-7; D is tentatively TRBD1 or TRBD2 (9 bases each). The CDR3 runs to 17 residues. From germline, CDR1 is PRHDT and CDR2 FYEKMQ (reference sequence). Between the trimmed V and J ends, which lost 5 bases and 3 bases, there was a span of 23 bases. As DNA, the CDR3 is TGTGCCAGCAGCGTGGGACAGGGAGGCGGGGGGGACTACGAGCAGTACTTC. This translates into CASSVGQGGGGDYEQYF.

This chain joins TRBV20-1 and TRBJ2-3, with TRBD1 as a possible D gene (6 bases). The CDR3 consists of 17 residues. Germline CDR1 is DFQATT and CDR2 is SNEGSKA (reference sequence). With 0 bases removed from V and 0 bases from J, the gap between germline ends came to 16 bases. In DNA, the CDR3 is TGCAGTGCTAGAGATGGGGGCTCCACGGCTAGCACAGATACGCAGTATTTT. Protein sequence: CSARDGGSTASTDTQYF.

This clonotype has at least ten counts. The J gene is TRBJ1-1, the V gene TRBV6-2 or TRBV6-3; D remains unclear. The CDR3 loop spans 15 amino acids. The V end was cut by 7 bases, the J end by 0 bases, with 15 bases between. The germline V gene has CDR1 MNHEY and CDR2 SVGEGT. In DNA form, the CDR3 reads TGTGCCAGCACCTACGGAGTGCCTATGAACACTGAAGCTTTCTTT. It encodes CASTYGVPMNTEAFF.

This clonotype has just a few counts. The chain links TRBV5-4 to TRBJ1-2, with D unclear. The germline V gene has CDR1 SGHNT and CDR2 YYREEE (reference sequence). The CDR3 has 11 amino acids. Trimming stripped 0 bases from V and 10 bases from J, with 7 bases between. The CDR3 spells CASSLDPVYTF. The CDR3 DNA reads TGTGCCAGCAGCTTGGATCCTGTCTACACCTTC. Combining the CDR3 with reference TRBV5-4 and TRBJ1-2 gives the whole variable domain ETGVTQSPTHLIKTRGQQVTLRCSSQSGHNTVSWYQQALGQGPQFIFQYYREEENGRGNFPPRFSGLQFPNYSSELNVNALELDDSALYLCASSLDPVYTFGSGTRLTVV.

This clonotype was seen repeatedly, ten times or more. V gene TRBV19 combines with J gene TRBJ2-2, with unresolved D. The CDR3 covers 12 residues. Trimming took 2 bases from V and 6 from J, leaving 4 bases between them. Germline loops: CDR1 LNHDA, CDR2 SQIVND (reference sequence). CDR3 in amino acids: CASSIIAGELFF. In DNA form, the CDR3 reads TGTGCCAGTAGTATAATAGCCGGGGAGCTGTTTTTT.

This clonotype came up many times. V is TRBV6-5 and J is TRBJ1-6; D call uncertain. CDR1 is MNHEY and CDR2 is SVGAGI in the germline V gene. Trimming left V 1 base short and J 7 bases short, with 8 bases between. The CDR3 covers 14 residues. Here the CDR3 DNA reads TGTGCCAGCAGTTACTACGGACCAAATTCACCCCTCCACTTT. Encoded protein: CASSYYGPNSPLHF.

J is TRBJ2-5 and V is TRBV5-1; D remains ambiguous. CDR3 length: 12 residues. Between the trimmed V and J ends, which lost 6 bases and 4 bases, there was a span of 10 bases. Per the germline V gene, CDR1 is SGHRS and CDR2 is YFSETQ. CDR3 coding DNA: TGCGCCAGCACGACCACCCGAGAGACCCAGTACTTC. Amino acids: CASTTTRETQYF. The entire variable domain, with the rest obtained from reference TRBV5-1 and TRBJ2-5, is as follows: KAGVTQTPRYLIKTRGQQVTLSCSPISGHRSVSWYQQTPGQGLQFLFEYFSETQRNKGNFPGRFSGRQFSNSRSEMNVSTLELGDSALYLCASTTTRETQYFGPGTRLLVL.

The rearrangement links TRBV5-8 to TRBJ2-5, with TRBD2 as a possible D gene (6 bases). Germline CDR1 reads SGHTS; CDR2 reads YDEGEE. CDR3 length equals 15 residues. V gave up 2 bases and J gave up 4 bases, with 15 bases separating them. In nucleotides, the CDR3 is TGTGCCAGCAGCTTTAGGACTATCGGAGGAGAGACCCAGTACTTC. Its protein is CASSFRTIGGETQYF.

This clonotype was seen ten or more times. V and J are TRBV20-1 and TRBJ1-2; D may be TRBD1 (6 bases). V lost 4 bases to trimming and J lost 0 bases, with 18 bases between them. The CDR3 is 16 residues long. Germline lookup yields CDR1 DFQATT and CDR2 SNEGSKA (reference sequence). This chain's CDR3 is CSAIRTVEVSNYGYTF. The CDR3, as DNA: TGCAGTGCTATCCGGACAGTGGAGGTTTCTAACTATGGCTACACCTTC.

This clonotype was recorded a few times. The genes are TRBV10-3 and TRBJ2-1; maybe TRBD2 (5 bases). The V gene's germline CDR1 is ENHRY and CDR2 SYGVKD. The CDR3 length is 17 residues. V was pared by 2 bases and J by 8 bases, with 22 bases between. The CDR3 coding sequence is TGTGCCATCAGTGAGCCGGGTATCGCGGGTGCCGGCCATGAGCAGTTCTTC. It is translated as CAISEPGIAGAGHEQFF.

This chain connects TRBV19 to TRBJ2-7, with D perhaps matching TRBD1 or TRBD2 (5 bases each). There are 13 residues in the CDR3. Trimming shortened V by 7 bases and J by 2 bases, and 12 bases separated the two germline ends. Germline loops: CDR1 LNHDA, CDR2 SQIVND (reference sequence). The CDR3 bases are TGTGCCAGTATCTCGGGACCGCCCTACGAGCAGTACTTC. Amino acid sequence: CASISGPPYEQYF.